This TCR beta chain was documented in a study of memory CD4+ T cells and cytomegalovirus serostatus. TCRdb keeps only in-frame clones here, not all; method: immunoSEQ multiplex PCR. In the table there are 40,000 to 55,000 clones, around four fifths of which are singletons. The sort gate was single viable CD3+CD4+CD8-CD45RO+ cells for memory CD4+ T cells. CDR3 length equals 13 residues. V was trimmed by 4 bases and J by 7 bases, leaving 13 bases between them. Per the germline V gene, CDR1 is LNHDA and CDR2 is SQIVND (reference sequence). This receptor was obtained from an adult in good health and CMV-seropositive. The material sequenced was memory CD4+ T cells from blood. The chain employs TRBV19 and TRBJ1-2; TRBD1 is a possible D gene (5 bases). The CDR3 bases are TGTGCCAGTAGTAACCATGGGACGGGTGGCTACACCTTC. As protein: CASSNHGTGGYTF.